The 18 T cell receptor beta chains listed next were all sequenced from one sample in a study of shared clonotypes between healthy human individuals. Profiling relied on immunoSEQ multiplex PCR, and the TCRdb table lists in-frame clones only, not all of them. The sample comprises some 2.4 million clones, more than 85% of which are singletons, and approximately 0.36% rests with the top ten. The source material was naive CD4+ T cells from PBMCs. Noted subset: CD45RA+ positively selected. All receptors derive from a man aged 18 to 29 in good health. Some clones in this sample may be carry-over from other donors' samples.

The CDR3 bases are TGTGCCAGTGCCCGGGCGGGGGTCGGCCGCGAGCAGTACTTC. As protein: CASARAGVGREQYF. J is TRBJ2-7 and V is TRBV6-1, with TRBD2 matching 7 bases. Germline loops: CDR1 MNHNS, CDR2 SASEGT. The CDR3 covers 14 residues. The J segment lost 6 bases and the V segment lost 9 bases, leaving 14 bases of the junction unmatched.

The CDR3 DNA reads as TGTGCCAGCAGCTTAAGACAGGCGGGTAACACTGAAGCTTTCTTT. This encodes CASSLRQAGNTEAFF. The chain uses TRBV7-6 and TRBJ1-1; D is perhaps TRBD1 (6 bases). The germline V gene encodes CDR1 SGHVS and CDR2 FNYEAQ. V gave up 2 bases and J gave up 2 bases, with 12 bases separating them. The CDR3 contains 15 residues.

CDR3 bases: TGTGCCAGCAGTGGGGGCACCCTCCGACGGTTCTTC. This translates into CASSGGTLRRFF. The chain combines TRBV27 with TRBJ2-1; maybe TRBD1 (6 bases). Germline lookup yields CDR1 MNHEY and CDR2 SMNVEV (reference sequence). The CDR3 consists of 12 residues. Between the trimmed V and J ends, which lost 5 bases and 15 bases, there was a span of 17 bases.

The chain has TRBV28 and TRBJ2-7; 12 nucleotides line up with TRBD2. The J segment lost 0 bases and the V segment lost 5 bases, leaving 14 bases of the junction unmatched. CDR1 MDHEN and CDR2 SYDVKM come from the germline V gene. The CDR3 is 19 residues long. This CDR3 reads CASSLLLAGGLESSYEQYF. CDR3 nucleotide sequence: TGTGCCAGCAGTCTGCTACTAGCGGGAGGCCTCGAGAGCTCCTACGAGCAGTACTTC.

Only one count was recorded for this clone. The chain couples TRBV5-1 to TRBJ2-1, with D uncertain. V lost 4 bases, J lost 6 bases, and 14 bases lay in between. The CDR3 runs 14 residues. Germline V gives CDR1 SGHRS, CDR2 YFSETQ. The CDR3 loop is CASSPGSLLNEQFF. The CDR3 DNA sequence: TGCGCCAGCAGCCCCGGGTCCCTTCTCAATGAGCAGTTCTTC.

The chain combines TRBV7-2 with TRBJ2-6; no firm D call. V lost 5 bases and J 0 bases, leaving 8 bases between the germline ends. Germline V gene sequence: CDR1 SGHTA, CDR2 FQGNSA. This CDR3 has 15 amino acids. The CDR3 protein is CASSPMTSGANVLTF. The CDR3 bases are TGTGCCAGCAGCCCCATGACCTCTGGGGCCAACGTCCTGACTTTC.

This clone has only one observation. The sample carries other DNA sequences with the same CDR3. The rearrangement links TRBV29-1 to TRBJ2-3; D may be TRBD1 or TRBD2 (5 bases each). Trimming removed 1 base from V and 0 bases from J, with 11 bases in between. From germline, CDR1 is SQVTM and CDR2 ANQGSEA. The CDR3 contains 15 residues. The CDR3 here is CSVEAGTGSTDTQYF. CDR3 in DNA: TGCAGCGTTGAAGCGGGGACGGGCAGCACAGATACGCAGTATTTT.

Turning to this clone: The same CDR3 can be traced to other DNA sequences in this sample. The V and J genes are TRBV19 and TRBJ2-1; D is ambiguous. The V gene lost 2 bases and the J gene lost 4 bases, with 6 bases spanning the gap. The CDR3 covers 13 residues. Per germline, CDR1 LNHDA and CDR2 SQIVND (reference sequence). CDR3 sequence: CASSILGYNEQFF. The CDR3 region has the DNA TGTGCCAGTAGTATATTGGGGTACAATGAGCAGTTCTTC.

This chain links TRBV6-5 with TRBJ1-5; TRBD1 aligns across 8 bases. Per germline, CDR1 MNHEY and CDR2 SVGAGI. After removal of 5 bases from V and 6 bases from J, the junction contained 9 bases not matched to a gene. The CDR3 runs 15 residues. CDR3: CASSKDRGERQPQHF. The CDR3 DNA reads as TGTGCCAGCAGTAAAGACAGGGGCGAGCGTCAGCCCCAGCATTTT.

The chain's CDR3 is CASTAGGPFTDTQYF. The DNA for the CDR3 is TGCGCCAGCACAGCGGGAGGGCCCTTTACAGATACGCAGTATTTT. This chain joins TRBV5-1 and TRBJ2-3; 10 bases line up with TRBD2. CDR3 length: 15 residues. CDR1 SGHRS and CDR2 YFSETQ come from the germline V gene. Trimming at V came to 6 bases and at J to 3 bases, leaving 7 bases not matched to a gene.

The V gene is TRBV5-1, the J gene TRBJ2-3; perhaps D is TRBD1 or TRBD2 (5 bases each). The V end was cut by 0 bases, the J end by 5 bases, with 13 bases between. The germline gives CDR1 SGHRS, CDR2 YFSETQ. This CDR3 comprises 15 residues. CDR3 nucleotide sequence: TGCGCCAGCAGCTTGGGGGACCCAACCGTAGATACGCAGTATTTT. Its protein is CASSLGDPTVDTQYF.

The chain combines TRBV4-3 with TRBJ1-3; perhaps TRBD1 as D (6 bases). V lost 0 bases to trimming and J lost 4 bases, with 10 bases between them. Germline CDR1 LGHNA, CDR2 YSLEER. The CDR3 loop spans 15 amino acids. CDR3 sequence reads: CASSQEGAAGNTIYF. As DNA, the CDR3 is TGCGCCAGCAGCCAAGAGGGGGCTGCGGGAAACACCATATATTTT.

The genes are TRBV21-1 and TRBJ1-5; TRBD1, the table's D call, lacks a check against the DNA. TRBV21-1 is a pseudogene locus. This CDR3 region has 13 residues. CDR3 sequence: CASSKWGHQPQHF. The CDR3 bases are TGTGCCAGCAGCAAATGGGGGCATCAGCCCCAGCATTTT.

This clone was counted a single time. The chain employs TRBV11-2 and TRBJ2-3; D is unclear. This CDR3 region has 15 residues. Germline V gene sequence: CDR1 SGHAT, CDR2 FQNNGV. V lost 1 base, J lost 2 bases, and 10 bases lay in between. The CDR3 sequence: CASSLGRALTDTQYF. CDR3 in DNA: TGTGCCAGCAGCTTAGGCCGGGCGCTCACAGATACGCAGTATTTT.

The rearrangement uses TRBV2 and TRBJ1-3, with D maybe TRBD1 (5 bases). This CDR3 contains 13 residues. Germline CDR1 and CDR2: SNHLY and FYNNEI. With 2 bases removed from V and 4 bases from J, the gap between germline ends came to 6 bases. Here the CDR3 reads CASSEWGGNTIYF. DNA of the CDR3: TGTGCCAGCAGTGAATGGGGCGGAAACACCATATATTTT.

V is TRBV7-9 and J is TRBJ2-1, with a weak D call TRBD1 (5 bases). Between the trimmed V and J ends, which lost 6 bases and 4 bases, there was a span of 16 bases. CDR3 size: 15 residues. CDR1 is SEHNR and CDR2 is FQNEAQ in the germline V gene (reference sequence). The DNA for the CDR3 is TGTGCCAGCAGTCTACGCGACAGACAGTACAATGAGCAGTTCTTC. Its translation is CASSLRDRQYNEQFF.

The V and J genes are TRBV6-5 and TRBJ1-4, with D maybe TRBD1 (5 bases). The CDR3 is made up of 14 amino acids. The germline CDR1 and CDR2 sequences are MNHEY and SVGAGI. V lost 2 bases, J lost 8 bases, and 12 bases lay in between. The CDR3 region is CASSYERGREKLFF. The CDR3 region has the DNA TGTGCCAGCAGTTACGAAAGGGGTAGGGAAAAACTGTTTTTT.

The rearrangement links TRBV4-1 to TRBJ2-1; 13 positions agree with TRBD2. V lost 0 bases and J lost 16; bases outside the gene matches: 9. Germline CDR1 MGHRA, CDR2 YSYEKL. The CDR3 extends over 15 amino acids. The CDR3 nucleotides read TGCGCCAGCAGCCAAGATGAGACTAGCGGGAGGCCCCCTTTCTTC. This codes for CASSQDETSGRPPFF.